This record looks at one TCR beta chain sequence and its context. Its cognate antigen is unknown. The method was immunoSEQ multiplex PCR; TCRdb's version includes in-frame clones alone and lacks a portion of them. The table has under 250,000 clones, around nine tenths seen once. The V end lost 0 bases, the J end lost 8 bases, and 11 bases lay between the germline ends. The CDR3 consists of 13 residues. The germline V gene has CDR1 SGDLS and CDR2 YYNGEE. These data are taken from a study of cytomegalovirus exposure and HLA in healthy donors. Study observations and caveats: Listed as cytomegalovirus-associated were 150 or so TCR beta chains.

This receptor was obtained from a man between 18 and 35 years old in good health and CMV-seronegative. This rearrangement joins TRBV9 to TRBJ2-5; D unresolved. Material for sequencing was PBMCs. CDR3 protein: CASSVDPQKTQYF. In DNA form, the CDR3 reads TGTGCCAGCAGCGTAGACCCTCAGAAAACCCAGTACTTC.